Shown below are 24 T cell receptor beta chains from a single sample sequenced in a study of spatial heterogeneity in lung cancer. Overall study findings and caveats: Counts that tracked tumor mutation counts were those of expanded intratumoral alpha and beta TCRs.

Time point here: sample taken at primary tumor resection. One entry per CDR3 protein results from TCRdb running MiXCR on the 5' RACE reads. The repertoire holds 17,000 or so distinct CDR3 sequences, with more than 5% as singletons. Antigens of these TCRs are unknown. Specimen: lung tumor tissue, collected at surgery. All receptors come from a male donor with early-stage non-small cell lung cancer.

This clonotype showed up many times. This beta chain turned up in a library designed for alpha chains; as an off-target read, its abundance says little. The chain joins TRBV27 to TRBJ2-1; D possibly matches TRBD1 or TRBD2 (7 bases each). Looked up from germline, CDR1 is MNHEY and CDR2 is SMNVEV (reference sequence). This CDR3 contains 17 residues. The germline V and J ends were trimmed by 4 bases and 7 bases, with 23 bases remaining between them. The CDR3 sequence is CASSSPVGGWTGNEQFF. The DNA for the CDR3 is TGTGCCAGCAGTTCCCCGGTGGGAGGGTGGACAGGAAATGAGCAGTTCTTC.

In this sample, this clonotype turned up many times. Within a library made for alpha chains, this beta chain is off target, and its count is uninformative. The chain is built from TRBV7-9 and TRBJ1-6, with 7 bases matching TRBD1. The CDR3 length is 14 residues. The germline gives CDR1 SEHNR, CDR2 FQNEAQ (reference sequence). Trimming cost V 6 bases and J 7 bases; bases outside gene matches: 6. The CDR3 reads CASRQQGLNSPLHF. The CDR3 nucleotides read TGTGCCAGCAGACAACAGGGGTTGAATTCACCCCTCCACTTT. The full variable domain, rest sourced from reference TRBV7-9 and TRBJ1-6, is DTGVSQNPRHKITKRGQNVTFRCDPISEHNRLYWYRQTLGQGPEFLTYFQNEAQLEKSRLLSDRFSAERPKGSFSTLEIQRTEQGDSAMYLCASRQQGLNSPLHFGNGTRLTVT.

In this sample, this clonotype turned up many times. The library was prepared for alpha chains; this beta chain is a stray read, so its frequency means little. The rearrangement links TRBV3-1 to TRBJ1-1; the D is unclear. V dropped 1 base and J dropped 5 bases, with 8 bases sitting between them. The CDR3 loop spans 13 amino acids. Germline CDR1 and CDR2: LGHDT and YNNKEL (reference sequence). CDR3 DNA: TGTGCCAGCAGCCAAGGTCTACAGACTGAAGCTTTCTTT. This translates into CASSQGLQTEAFF. Variable domain in full (rest from reference TRBV3-1 and TRBJ1-1): DTAVSQTPKYLVTQMGNDKSIKCEQNLGHDTMYWYKQDSKKFLKIMFSYNNKELIINETVPNRFSPKSPDKAHLNLHINSLELGDSAVYFCASSQGLQTEAFFGQGTRLTVV.

This clonotype was detected a few times. Being off target in a library aimed at alpha chains, this beta chain has a size of little meaning. This chain links TRBV20-1 with TRBJ1-5, with TRBD1 as a possible D gene (6 bases). The CDR3 spans 14 residues. Germline assignment: CDR1 DFQATT and CDR2 SNEGSKA (reference sequence). The germline V and J ends were trimmed by 5 bases and 5 bases, with 16 bases remaining between them. The CDR3 loop is CSAVNRVEDQPQHF. The CDR3, as DNA: TGCAGTGCTGTTAACAGGGTTGAAGATCAGCCCCAGCATTTT.

This clonotype was counted at least ten times. This beta chain lies outside the target of a library built for alpha chains; its clone size means little. The V call is TRBV5-1, the J call TRBJ2-5, with TRBD1 matching 7 bases. This CDR3 comprises 14 residues. J lost 2 bases, V lost 4 bases, and 5 bases had no gene match. From germline, CDR1 is SGHRS and CDR2 YFSETQ. CDR3 nucleotide sequence: TGCGCCAGCAGCCATCAGGGACAGCAAGAGACCCAGTACTTC. Amino acids: CASSHQGQQETQYF.

This clonotype has at least ten counts. Since the library was made to target alpha chains, this beta chain is a stray read and its abundance is not meaningful. V is TRBV27 and J is TRBJ2-5; tentative D call: TRBD2 (6 bases). The germline V gene encodes CDR1 MNHEY and CDR2 SMNVEV (reference sequence). This CDR3 region has 16 residues. V was trimmed by 5 bases and J by 2 bases, leaving 18 bases between them. CDR3 in amino acids: CASSPGRREPQETQYF. The CDR3 region has the DNA TGTGCCAGCAGTCCGGGCCGTCGGGAGCCGCAAGAGACCCAGTACTTC.

This clonotype was picked up many times. This beta chain slipped into a library made for alpha chains as a stray read, so its size is not meaningful. The rearrangement links TRBV18 to TRBJ2-2; the D call may be TRBD1 or TRBD2 (5 bases each). Germline CDR1 KGHSH, CDR2 LQKENI. This CDR3 region has 15 residues. V was cut by 0 bases and J by 3 bases, with 8 bases left in between. CDR3 sequence: CASSPPGDDTGELFF. CDR3 nucleotide sequence: TGTGCCAGCTCACCACCAGGGGACGACACCGGGGAGCTGTTTTTT.

The sample holds many counts of this clonotype. The library was designed around alpha chains, so this beta chain is a stray read whose abundance carries little weight. J is TRBJ1-1 and V is TRBV29-1; D is unclear. This CDR3 is built from 12 residues. From germline, CDR1 is SQVTM and CDR2 ANQGSEA. V gave up 3 bases and J gave up 1 base, with 6 bases separating them. CDR3 bases: TGCAGCGTTGAGCCCGCGAACACTGAAGCTTTCTTT. This sequence encodes CSVEPANTEAFF.

This clonotype has a count of ten or more. This beta chain came through as a stray read in a library set up for alpha chains, and its size says little. The rearrangement joins TRBV29-1 to TRBJ2-1, with TRBD2 as a possible D gene (6 bases). Trimming left V 4 bases short and J 12 bases short, with 19 bases between. CDR1 is SQVTM, CDR2 ANQGSEA, per germline. The CDR3 runs to 13 residues. DNA for the CDR3: TGCAGCGTTGCCTCCGGGACGGGAGAAGTGCAGTTCTTC. Translating gives CSVASGTGEVQFF.

This clonotype has a count of ten or more. As an off-target read in a library built for alpha chains, this beta chain has a frequency of little significance. The rearrangement joins TRBV6-6 to TRBJ1-4; D remains unclear. The V and J ends lost 7 bases and 4 bases respectively, with 16 bases between them. The CDR3 sequence is 15 residues long. In germline, CDR1 is MNHNY, CDR2 SVGAGI (reference sequence). The CDR3 DNA is TGTGCCAGCAAGGCCAAGTCAAGGGTTAATGAAAAACTGTTTTTT. It yields the protein CASKAKSRVNEKLFF.

This clonotype showed up many times. This beta chain lies outside the target of a library built for alpha chains; its clone size means little. V usage is TRBV20-1 and J usage is TRBJ2-7; possibly TRBD1 for D (6 bases). The CDR3 contains 12 residues. V was pared by 2 bases and J by 4 bases, with 9 bases between. Germline CDR1 reads DFQATT; CDR2 reads SNEGSKA (reference sequence). The CDR3 sequence is CSARPDRYEQYF. The CDR3 DNA reads TGCAGTGCTAGACCAGACAGGTACGAGCAGTACTTC.

This clonotype was seen many times. This beta chain slipped into a library made for alpha chains as a stray read, so its size is not meaningful. V usage is TRBV7-8 and J usage is TRBJ2-7; weak D call: TRBD1 (5 bases). In germline, CDR1 is SGHVS, CDR2 FQNEAQ. The CDR3 spans 13 residues. V was clipped by 3 bases and J by 6 bases, with 12 bases between them. Written as DNA, the CDR3 is TGTGCCAGCAGCTTCGTTGTAGGGGTCGAGCAGTACTTC. Its protein is CASSFVVGVEQYF.

As regards this clonotype: In a library made to pick up alpha chains, this beta chain is a stray read with a size that means little. The J gene is TRBJ1-2, the V gene TRBV7-2; tentatively, D is TRBD1 (5 bases). V was clipped by 3 bases and J by 2 bases, with 19 bases between them. Per the germline V gene, CDR1 is SGHTA and CDR2 is FQGNSA. The CDR3 has 17 amino acids. CDR3: CASSLGPGLWGNYGYTF. The CDR3 DNA reads as TGTGCCAGCAGCTTGGGTCCGGGACTCTGGGGGAACTATGGCTACACCTTC.

This clonotype was counted at least ten times. This beta chain came through as a stray read in a library set up for alpha chains, and its size says little. DNA of the CDR3: TGCAGTGCTAGGAGGGACAGGGACACTGAAGCTTTCTTT. It codes for CSARRDRDTEAFF. V usage is TRBV20-1 and J usage is TRBJ1-1; TRBD1 matches 9 bases. Trimming removed 3 bases from V and 3 bases from J; junction bases left unmatched: 2. The CDR3 loop spans 13 amino acids. CDR1 and CDR2 from the germline V gene are DFQATT and SNEGSKA (reference sequence).

Worth noting for this clonotype: Since the library was made to target alpha chains, this beta chain is a stray read and its abundance is not meaningful. The V gene is TRBV7-2, the J gene TRBJ2-1, with D possibly TRBD2 on 5 matching bases. CDR3 size: 16 residues. V gave up 2 bases and J gave up 2 bases, with 13 bases separating them. The germline V gene encodes CDR1 SGHTA and CDR2 FQGNSA. This CDR3 is CASSLSSGPPYNEQFF. The CDR3 DNA follows: TGTGCCAGCAGCTTATCGAGCGGCCCCCCCTACAATGAGCAGTTCTTC.

This clonotype was recorded at least ten times. The library was built for alpha chains, so this beta chain is an off-target read and its size means little. The rearrangement joins TRBV29-1 to TRBJ2-3; 7 nucleotides match TRBD2. Germline lookup yields CDR1 SQVTM and CDR2 ANQGSEA. V trimming: 8 bases; J trimming: 0 bases; junction bases outside the gene matches: 11. The CDR3 extends over 15 amino acids. The CDR3 nucleotides are TGCAGCCCTAGCGGACGTATTGGGAGCACAGATACGCAGTATTTT. Protein sequence: CSPSGRIGSTDTQYF.

This clonotype was picked up many times. Little can be read into the size of this beta chain, an off-target read in a library designed for alpha chains. The genes are TRBV6-2 or TRBV6-3 and TRBJ1-1; perhaps TRBD1 as D (6 bases). Trimming removed 3 bases at V and 1 base at J, with 15 bases between. Germline V CDR1 and CDR2: MNHEY, SVGEGT. The CDR3 loop spans 16 amino acids. The CDR3 is CASSYARGDWNTEAFF. The DNA of the CDR3 is TGTGCCAGCAGTTATGCCAGGGGAGATTGGAACACTGAAGCTTTCTTT.

This clonotype has a count of ten or more. This beta chain is an unintended read in a library built for alpha chains; its size means little. The gene calls are TRBV6-2 or TRBV6-3 and TRBJ2-1, with 11 bases that match TRBD2. Trimming took 5 bases from V and 4 from J; bases not matched to a gene: 7. Germline V gene sequence: CDR1 MNHEY, CDR2 SVGEGT. The CDR3 consists of 16 residues. Written as DNA, the CDR3 is TGTGCCAGCAGTCCCCCCGGGACTAGCGGATACAATGAGCAGTTCTTC. Encoded protein: CASSPPGTSGYNEQFF.

A few counts support this clonotype. As an off-target read in a library built for alpha chains, this beta chain has a frequency of little significance. CDR3 residues: CSARDALAGFSDTQYF. CDR3 nucleotide sequence: TGCAGTGCTAGAGATGCACTAGCGGGTTTCTCAGATACGCAGTATTTT. V gene TRBV20-1 combines with J gene TRBJ2-3; TRBD2 aligns across 9 bases. The V and J ends lost 0 bases and 4 bases, in that order; junction bases with no gene match: 8. CDR3 length: 16 residues. Germline V CDR1 and CDR2: DFQATT, SNEGSKA (reference sequence).

In this sample, this clonotype turned up many times. For a library built for alpha chains, this beta chain is a stray read; little rests on its size. CDR3 DNA sequence: TGTGCCAGCAGTTCGGGTTCTCAGCCCCAGCATTTT. It translates to CASSSGSQPQHF. This sequence joins TRBV12-3 or TRBV12-4 and TRBJ1-5; D call uncertain. The V gene lost 4 bases and the J gene lost 6 bases, with 7 bases spanning the gap. The CDR3 runs to 12 residues.

This clonotype was seen at least ten times. Found in a library prepared for alpha chains, this beta chain is an off-target read, and its abundance has little meaning. V gene TRBV20-1 combines with J gene TRBJ2-3; unclear D gene. The CDR3 contains 13 residues. V lost 2 bases to trimming and J lost 0 bases, with 6 bases between them. CDR1 DFQATT and CDR2 SNEGSKA come from the germline V gene (reference sequence). The CDR3 bases are TGCAGTGCTAGACTAGAGAGCACAGATACGCAGTATTTT. Translated, it gives CSARLESTDTQYF.

Within the sample, this clonotype is medium-sized. The library was designed around alpha chains, so this beta chain is a stray read whose abundance carries little weight. V is TRBV6-5 and J is TRBJ2-7; 8 bases line up with TRBD2. With V trimmed by 0 bases and J by 2 bases, 3 bases remained unmatched. The CDR3 runs to 15 residues. The germline V gene has CDR1 MNHEY and CDR2 SVGAGI. The CDR3 sequence is CASSYSGGRPYEQYF. The CDR3 region has the DNA TGTGCCAGCAGTTACTCAGGCGGGAGGCCCTACGAGCAGTACTTC.

This clonotype was counted at least ten times. Since it is a stray read in a library aimed at alpha chains, this beta chain has a size that is not meaningful. J is TRBJ2-4 and V is TRBV6-1; 7 nucleotides match TRBD2. The CDR3 length is 16 residues. Looked up from germline, CDR1 is MNHNS and CDR2 is SASEGT. V lost 5 bases and J lost 0; bases outside the gene matches: 7. In nucleotides, the CDR3 is TGTGCCAGCAGTCCTGGGGGGGAGAGAGCCAAAAACATTCAGTACTTC. It translates to CASSPGGERAKNIQYF.

This clonotype was observed many times. This beta chain appears as a stray read in a library generated for alpha chains; its size is not informative. The chain combines TRBV3-1 with TRBJ1-5; D gene unclear. Trimming cost V 4 bases and J 3 bases, with 13 bases left between them. CDR1 LGHDT and CDR2 YNNKEL come from the germline V gene (reference sequence). CDR3 length: 15 residues. CDR3 loop: CASSPQFWSNQPQHF. The CDR3 nucleotides are TGTGCCAGCAGCCCCCAGTTCTGGTCCAATCAGCCCCAGCATTTT. The complete variable domain, with remaining parts taken from reference TRBV3-1 and TRBJ1-5, reads DTAVSQTPKYLVTQMGNDKSIKCEQNLGHDTMYWYKQDSKKFLKIMFSYNNKELIINETVPNRFSPKSPDKAHLNLHINSLELGDSAVYFCASSPQFWSNQPQHFGDGTRLSIL.